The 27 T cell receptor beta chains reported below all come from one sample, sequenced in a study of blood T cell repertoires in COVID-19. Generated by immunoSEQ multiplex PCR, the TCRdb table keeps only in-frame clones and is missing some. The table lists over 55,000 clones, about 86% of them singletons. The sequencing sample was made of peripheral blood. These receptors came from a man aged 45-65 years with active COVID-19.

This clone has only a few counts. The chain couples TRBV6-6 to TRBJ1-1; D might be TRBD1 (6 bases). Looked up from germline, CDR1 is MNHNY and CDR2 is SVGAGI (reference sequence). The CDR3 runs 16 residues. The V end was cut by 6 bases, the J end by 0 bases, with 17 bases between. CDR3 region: CASRYGRGNMNTEAFF. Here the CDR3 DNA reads TGTGCCAGCAGGTACGGCAGGGGAAACATGAACACTGAAGCTTTCTTT.

CDR3 sequence (DNA): TGTGCCAGCAGCCCCCATATAGACGGACAAGAGCAGTTCTTC. The encoded protein is CASSPHIDGQEQFF. The chain uses TRBV9 and TRBJ2-1, with a weak D call TRBD1 (5 bases). V was shortened by 4 bases and J by 10 bases, with 18 bases between the two germline ends. Germline V gene lookup returns CDR1 SGDLS and CDR2 YYNGEE. This CDR3 has 14 amino acids.

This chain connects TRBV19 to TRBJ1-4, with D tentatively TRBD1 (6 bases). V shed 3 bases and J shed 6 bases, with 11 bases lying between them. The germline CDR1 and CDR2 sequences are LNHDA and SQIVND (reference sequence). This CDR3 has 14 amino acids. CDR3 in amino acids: CASSIQGGDEKLFF. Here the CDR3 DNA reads TGTGCCAGTAGTATTCAAGGGGGGGATGAAAAACTGTTTTTT.

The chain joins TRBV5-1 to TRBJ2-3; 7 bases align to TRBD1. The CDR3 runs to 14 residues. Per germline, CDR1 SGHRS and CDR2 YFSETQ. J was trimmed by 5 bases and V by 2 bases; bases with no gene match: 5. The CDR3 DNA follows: TGCGCCAGCAGCTTACAGGGGAGTATAGATACGCAGTATTTT. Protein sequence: CASSLQGSIDTQYF.

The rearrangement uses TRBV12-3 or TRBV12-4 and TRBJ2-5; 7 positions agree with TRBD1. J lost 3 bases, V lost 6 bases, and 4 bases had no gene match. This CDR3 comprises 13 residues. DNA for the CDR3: TGTGCCAGCAGACTCGGACAGGAAGAGACCCAGTACTTC. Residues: CASRLGQEETQYF.

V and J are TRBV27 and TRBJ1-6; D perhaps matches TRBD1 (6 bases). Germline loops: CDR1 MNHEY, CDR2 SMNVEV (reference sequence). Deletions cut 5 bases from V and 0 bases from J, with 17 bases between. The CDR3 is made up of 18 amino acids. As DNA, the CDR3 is TGTGCCAGCAGTCCCGGGGTGGGGGCGAGCTCCTATAATTCACCCCTCCACTTT. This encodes CASSPGVGASSYNSPLHF.

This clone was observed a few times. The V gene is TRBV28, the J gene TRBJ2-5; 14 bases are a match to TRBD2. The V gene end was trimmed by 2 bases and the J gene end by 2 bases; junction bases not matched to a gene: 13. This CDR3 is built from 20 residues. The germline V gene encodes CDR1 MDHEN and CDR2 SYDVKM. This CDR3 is CASSLQTGTSGRAKQETQYF. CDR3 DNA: TGTGCCAGCAGTTTACAAACCGGGACTAGCGGGAGAGCAAAACAAGAGACCCAGTACTTC.

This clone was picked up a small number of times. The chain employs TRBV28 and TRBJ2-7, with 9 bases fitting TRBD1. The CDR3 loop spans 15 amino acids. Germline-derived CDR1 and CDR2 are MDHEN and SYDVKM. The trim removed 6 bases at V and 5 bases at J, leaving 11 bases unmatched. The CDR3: CASRLRDRAYDEQYF. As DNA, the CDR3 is TGTGCCAGCAGGCTCCGGGACAGGGCTTACGACGAGCAGTACTTC.

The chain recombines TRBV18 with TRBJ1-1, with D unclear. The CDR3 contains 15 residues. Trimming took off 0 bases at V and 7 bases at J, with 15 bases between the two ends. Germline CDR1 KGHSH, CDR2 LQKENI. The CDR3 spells CASSPPYRKGGEAFF. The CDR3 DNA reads TGTGCCAGCTCACCACCGTATCGGAAGGGAGGTGAAGCTTTCTTT.

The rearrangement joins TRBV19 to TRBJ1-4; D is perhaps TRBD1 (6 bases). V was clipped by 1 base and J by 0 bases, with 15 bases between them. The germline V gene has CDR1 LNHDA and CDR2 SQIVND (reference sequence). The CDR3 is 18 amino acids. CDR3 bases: TGTGCCAGTAGTATAGGCTGGGACAAGACGGCAACTAATGAAAAACTGTTTTTT. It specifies CASSIGWDKTATNEKLFF. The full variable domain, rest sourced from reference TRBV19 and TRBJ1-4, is DGGITQSPKYLFRKEGQNVTLSCEQNLNHDAMYWYRQDPGQGLRLIYYSQIVNDFQKGDIAEGYSVSREKKESFPLTVTSAQKNPTAFYLCASSIGWDKTATNEKLFFGSGTQLSVL.

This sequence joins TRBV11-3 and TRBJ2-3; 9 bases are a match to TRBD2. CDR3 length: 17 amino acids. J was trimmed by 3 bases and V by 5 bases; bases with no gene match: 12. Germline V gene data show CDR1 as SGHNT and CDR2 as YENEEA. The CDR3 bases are TGTGCCAGCAGCCTTCGCGGGGGGGCCTTTGCTACAGATACGCAGTATTTT. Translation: CASSLRGGAFATDTQYF.

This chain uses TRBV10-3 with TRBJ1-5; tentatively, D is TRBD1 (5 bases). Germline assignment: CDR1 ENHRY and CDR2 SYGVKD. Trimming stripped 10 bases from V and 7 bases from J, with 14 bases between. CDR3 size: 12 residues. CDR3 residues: CATGTGEQPQHF. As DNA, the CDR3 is TGTGCCACCGGAACGGGGGAGCAGCCCCAGCATTTT.

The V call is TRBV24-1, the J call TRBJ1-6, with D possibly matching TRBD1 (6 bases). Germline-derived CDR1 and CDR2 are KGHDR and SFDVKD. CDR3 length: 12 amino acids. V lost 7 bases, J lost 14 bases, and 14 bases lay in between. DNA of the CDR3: TGTGCCACCAGGGGAACAGGGAACACCCTCCACTTT. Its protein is CATRGTGNTLHF.

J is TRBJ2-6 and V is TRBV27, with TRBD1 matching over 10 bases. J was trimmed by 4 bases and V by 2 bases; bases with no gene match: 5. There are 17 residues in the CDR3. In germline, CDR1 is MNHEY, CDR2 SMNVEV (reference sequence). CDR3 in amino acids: CASSLRQGAAGANVLTF. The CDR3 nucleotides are TGTGCCAGCAGTTTACGACAGGGGGCGGCCGGGGCCAACGTCCTGACTTTC.

The CDR3 nucleotides read TGTGCCAGTAGATTACTAGCGGACAACAATGAGCAGTTCTTC. Its protein product is CASRLLADNNEQFF. The chain uses TRBV7-2 and TRBJ2-1, with 8 bases that match TRBD2. The germline CDR1 and CDR2 sequences are SGHTA and FQGNSA. J lost 5 bases, V lost 9 bases, and 9 bases had no gene match. The CDR3 runs 14 residues.

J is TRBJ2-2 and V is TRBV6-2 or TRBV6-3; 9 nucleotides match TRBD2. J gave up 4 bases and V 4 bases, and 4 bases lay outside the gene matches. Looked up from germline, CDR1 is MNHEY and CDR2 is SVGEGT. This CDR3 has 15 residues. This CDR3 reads CASSFLTSGTGELFF. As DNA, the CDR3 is TGTGCCAGCAGTTTCCTGACTAGCGGCACCGGGGAGCTGTTTTTT.

The CDR3 region has the DNA TGTGCCAGCAGTTACTCACAGGGGTCGGGGGGCTACACCTTC. Translating it yields CASSYSQGSGGYTF. The rearrangement links TRBV6-5 to TRBJ1-2; TRBD1 matches at 7 bases. CDR1 and CDR2 (germline): MNHEY, SVGAGI. V was clipped by 0 bases and J by 8 bases; unmatched bases: 6. This CDR3 is 14 amino acids long.

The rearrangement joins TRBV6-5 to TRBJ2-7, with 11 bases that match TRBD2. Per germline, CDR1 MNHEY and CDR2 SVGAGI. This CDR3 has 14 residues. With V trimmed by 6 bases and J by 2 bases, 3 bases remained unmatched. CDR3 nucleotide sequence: TGTGCCAGCAGGGGACTAGCGGCTACCTACGAGCAGTACTTC. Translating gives CASRGLAATYEQYF.

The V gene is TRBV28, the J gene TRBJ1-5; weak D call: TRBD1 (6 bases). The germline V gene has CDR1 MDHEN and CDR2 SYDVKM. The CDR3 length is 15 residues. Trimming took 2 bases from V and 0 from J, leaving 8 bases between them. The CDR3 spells CASSLDRYSNQPQHF. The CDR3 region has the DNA TGTGCCAGCAGTTTAGACAGGTATAGCAATCAGCCCCAGCATTTT. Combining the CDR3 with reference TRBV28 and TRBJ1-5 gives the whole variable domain DVKVTQSSRYLVKRTGEKVFLECVQDMDHENMFWYRQDPGLGLRLIYFSYDVKMKEKGDIPEGYSVSREKKERFSLILESASTNQTSMYLCASSLDRYSNQPQHFGDGTRLSIL.

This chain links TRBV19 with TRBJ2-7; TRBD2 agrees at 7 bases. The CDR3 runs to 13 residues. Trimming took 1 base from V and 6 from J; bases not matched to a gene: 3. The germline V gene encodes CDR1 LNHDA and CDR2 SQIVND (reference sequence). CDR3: CASSIVGGSEQYF. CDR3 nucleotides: TGTGCCAGTAGTATAGTGGGGGGGAGCGAGCAGTACTTC.

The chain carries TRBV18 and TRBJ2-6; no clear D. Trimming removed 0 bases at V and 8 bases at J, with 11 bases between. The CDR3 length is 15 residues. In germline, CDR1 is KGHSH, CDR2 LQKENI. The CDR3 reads CASSPPSPRTNVLTF. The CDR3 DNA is TGTGCCAGCTCACCACCAAGCCCCAGGACCAACGTCCTGACTTTC.

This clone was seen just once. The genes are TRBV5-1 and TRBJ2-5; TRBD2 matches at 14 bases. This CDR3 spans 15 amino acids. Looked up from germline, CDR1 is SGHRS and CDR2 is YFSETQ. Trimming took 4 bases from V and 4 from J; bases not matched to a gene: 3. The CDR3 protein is CASSHGTSGGETQYF. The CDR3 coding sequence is TGCGCCAGCAGCCACGGGACTAGCGGGGGAGAGACCCAGTACTTC.

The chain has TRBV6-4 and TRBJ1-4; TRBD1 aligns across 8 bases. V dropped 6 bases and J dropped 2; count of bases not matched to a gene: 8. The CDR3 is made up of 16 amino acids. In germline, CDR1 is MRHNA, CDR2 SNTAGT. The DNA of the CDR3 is TGTGCCAGCAGCGCGACAGGGGACTACACTAATGAAAAACTGTTTTTT. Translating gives CASSATGDYTNEKLFF.

The CDR3 reads CAISESGGRNQPQHF. The DNA of the CDR3 is TGTGCCATCAGTGAGTCAGGGGGTAGGAATCAGCCCCAGCATTTT. J is TRBJ1-5 and V is TRBV10-3; TRBD1 is a possible D gene (6 bases). This CDR3 is 15 amino acids long. The germline V gene has CDR1 ENHRY and CDR2 SYGVKD. V lost 0 bases and J 4 bases, leaving 10 bases between the germline ends.

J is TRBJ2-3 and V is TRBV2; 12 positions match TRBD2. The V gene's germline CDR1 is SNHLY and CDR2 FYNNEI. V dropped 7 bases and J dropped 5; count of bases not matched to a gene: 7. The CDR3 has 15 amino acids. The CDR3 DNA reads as TGTGCCAGCACCCTACTAGCGGGGGGTTTAGATACGCAGTATTTT. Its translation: CASTLLAGGLDTQYF.

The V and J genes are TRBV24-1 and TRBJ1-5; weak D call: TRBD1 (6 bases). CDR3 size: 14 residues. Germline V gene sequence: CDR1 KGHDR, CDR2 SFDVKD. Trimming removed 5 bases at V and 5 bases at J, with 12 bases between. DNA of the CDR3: TGTGCCACCAGTGCCGCGGACAGCGATCAGCCCCAGCATTTT. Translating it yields CATSAADSDQPQHF.

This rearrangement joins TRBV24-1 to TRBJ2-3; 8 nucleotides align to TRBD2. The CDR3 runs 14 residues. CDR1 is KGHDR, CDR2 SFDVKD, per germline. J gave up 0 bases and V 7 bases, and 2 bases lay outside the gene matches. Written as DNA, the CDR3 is TGTGCCACCAGAGCTAGCGGGAGCACAGATACGCAGTATTTT. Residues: CATRASGSTDTQYF.